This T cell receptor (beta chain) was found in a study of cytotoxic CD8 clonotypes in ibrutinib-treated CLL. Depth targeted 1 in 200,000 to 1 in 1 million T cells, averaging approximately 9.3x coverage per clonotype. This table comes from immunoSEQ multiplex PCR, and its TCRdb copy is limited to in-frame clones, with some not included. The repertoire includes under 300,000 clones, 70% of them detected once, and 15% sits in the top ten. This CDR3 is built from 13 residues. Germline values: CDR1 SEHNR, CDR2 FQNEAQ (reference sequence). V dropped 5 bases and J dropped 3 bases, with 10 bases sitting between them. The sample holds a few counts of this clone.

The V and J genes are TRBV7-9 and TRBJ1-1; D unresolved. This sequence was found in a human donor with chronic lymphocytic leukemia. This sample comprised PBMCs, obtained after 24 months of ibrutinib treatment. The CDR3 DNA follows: TGTGCCAGCAGCGGAGGACTGTACACTGAAGCTTTCTTT. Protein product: CASSGGLYTEAFF.